The entry below gives a single TCR beta chain sequence along with its context. Its target antigen remains unknown. Nothing much larger sits one base from this clone, and base qualities are not available. The data were taken from a study of T cells in localized non-small cell lung cancer (dated by TCRdb to 2019 to 2021). Broadly, across the study: The study examined T cell repertoires in roughly 240 patients with early-stage NSCLC and compared tumors with uninvolved tumor-adjacent lungs. All 240 or so NSCLC patients in the cohort were treatment-naive and had localized lung tumors that were resected. A mean age of around 69 years was recorded for the NSCLC patients, of whom under 150 were male and about a hundred were female.

TCR beta CDR3 regions were sequenced from DNA using the immunoSEQ Assay. As for the original processing: To compute T cell density, TCR beta template counts were normalized to usable DNA, which was estimated by amplifying housekeeping genes. Richness was estimated using the preseqR package, with extrapolation to 400,000 templates for PBMC samples and to 120,000 templates for tissue samples. Clonality was calculated as one minus Pielou's evenness. Tissue-enriched TCRs were identified through differential abundance testing performed on productive amino-acid clonotypes, with a minimum total count of 5 and an alpha of 0.1. The Jaccard Index and the Morisita Overlap Index were used to measure how much the repertoires overlapped between compartments. GLIPH grouped TCR beta CDR3s together with public tetramer-defined viral CDR3s, and a viral motif had to include at least three viral sequences and also show V-gene enrichment. TCRdb took this table from immuneACCESS and kept in-frame rearrangements with V and J called. Such tables lack part of the clones; where checked against another copy, unresolved V genes explain under half of the gap, and the rest is unexplained. V and J calls and clone size follow that table, whereas D and trimming were derived from the DNA. The sample has around 50,000 clones on record, approximately 90% of them singletons. The ten largest clones capture approximately 2.4% of the sample.

Relative to germline, V is 2 bases shorter and J is 2 bases shorter, with 14 bases between their ends. According to the germline V gene (reference sequence), CDR1 reads SGHNT and CDR2 reads YYREEE. The CDR3 has 15 amino acids, counting the end cysteine and phenylalanine. The DNA shown is the 45-base CDR3, in frame from base 1. What the study reported, not specific to this receptor: Multi-region tumor sequencing was not performed, so intratumor heterogeneity could not be excluded. Uninvolved tumor-adjacent lung showed the highest T cell clonality, higher than tumor, which suggests more focused antigenic responses in the adjacent lung. A median of approximately 55 of the top 100 tumor clones were detected in paired uninvolved adjacent lung, and some 29 of these tumor clones were also found among the top 100 clones of the paired uninvolved adjacent lung. Because of the exploratory design, TCR variables were selected using unadjusted p-values without false-discovery rate correction. Longer overall survival was associated with higher blood T cell density, whereas shorter survival was associated with higher adjacent-lung clonality.

At diagnosis, tumor, uninvolved tumor-adjacent lung and peripheral blood were collected and then preserved as a mix of FFPE and fresh-frozen material. Blood samples were analyzed as peripheral blood mononuclear cells for TCR repertoire profiling. The sample consisted of PBMCs, taken before any cancer treatment. The V and J segments used are TRBV5-4 and TRBJ2-7; the D segment cannot be called with confidence. The TCR originated in a man aged 40 to 75 with stage II lung adenocarcinoma. In nucleotide form, the sequence is TGTGCCAGCAGCTTTCTAGGAACCCAGGCCTACGAGCAGTACTTC. Translated, this is CASSFLGTQAYEQYF.